The present entry profiles one TCR beta chain with its context. The antigen is undetermined. This sample was taken from a study of cytomegalovirus exposure and HLA in healthy donors. The primer mix had 60 Vbeta and 13 Jbeta primers. Profiling relied on immunoSEQ multiplex PCR, and the TCRdb table lists in-frame clones only, not all of them. Of about 82,000 clones listed, around 81% are singletons. Broader study findings: In a later analysis, donors in an Asian-associated ancestry cluster reportedly had fewer N-insertions in productive TCRs than the cohort mean.

The V end lost 5 bases, the J end lost 3 bases, and 16 bases lay between the germline ends. CDR1 is SGHTA and CDR2 is FQGNSA in the germline V gene. The CDR3 runs to 15 residues. The rearrangement joins TRBV7-2 to TRBJ1-1; D is perhaps TRBD1 (6 bases). The source is a male donor in good health and CMV-seropositive. Sequencing input: PBMCs. The CDR3 loop reads CASSVSGGDYTEAFF. As DNA, the CDR3 is TGTGCCAGCAGCGTGAGTGGGGGCGATTACACTGAAGCTTTCTTT.